The 25 T cell receptor beta chains in this list originate from one sample, sequenced in a study of cytomegalovirus exposure and HLA in healthy donors. Vbeta (60) and Jbeta (13) primers were used in the PCR. Sequencing was performed with immunoSEQ multiplex PCR; in TCRdb, only in-frame clones are kept and a portion is missing. The sample contains under 200,000 clones, 12% of which appear only once. The sample was PBMCs. These receptors all come from a man aged 45-65 years in good health and CMV-seropositive.

A few counts support this clone. J is TRBJ1-2 and V is TRBV5-4; D not certain. The V and J ends lost 0 bases and 3 bases respectively, with 9 bases between them. Germline CDR1 and CDR2: SGHNT and YYREEE (reference sequence). The CDR3 sequence is 14 residues long. Written as DNA, the CDR3 is TGTGCCAGCAGCTTGGTGGGGAGGGACTATGGCTACACCTTC. It encodes CASSLVGRDYGYTF.

J is TRBJ1-1 and V is TRBV11-2, with D tentatively TRBD1 (5 bases). Per the germline V gene, CDR1 is SGHAT and CDR2 is FQNNGV. This CDR3 has 15 residues. V was clipped by 3 bases and J by 4 bases, with 15 bases between them. In DNA, the CDR3 is TGTGCCAGCAGCTTTCCCCAGGGCGGCGGCACTGAAGCTTTCTTT. As protein: CASSFPQGGGTEAFF.

The chain combines TRBV10-1 with TRBJ2-2; a weak D match, TRBD1 (5 bases). CDR3 length equals 13 residues. The V gene lost 8 bases and the J gene lost 0 bases, with 7 bases spanning the gap. Germline values: CDR1 WNHNN, CDR2 SYGVQD (reference sequence). The CDR3 region is CASGHSNTGELFF. The CDR3 DNA follows: TGCGCCAGCGGACATTCGAACACCGGGGAGCTGTTTTTT.

The chain employs TRBV27 and TRBJ1-2; D is unresolved. V lost 0 bases, J lost 6 bases, and 17 bases lay in between. Germline CDR1 reads MNHEY; CDR2 reads SMNVEV (reference sequence). The CDR3 contains 16 residues. CDR3 in amino acids: CASSLSPYGRRDGYTF. CDR3 DNA: TGTGCCAGCAGTTTATCCCCCTATGGCAGGCGAGATGGCTACACCTTC.

This sequence joins TRBV4-3 and TRBJ1-2, with 7 positions matching TRBD1. CDR1 and CDR2 from the germline V gene are LGHNA and YSLEER. After removal of 5 bases from V and 1 base from J, the junction contained 4 bases not matched to a gene. The CDR3 is 14 residues long. The CDR3 DNA sequence: TGCGCCAGCAGCGCCCGGGACAGTAACTATGGCTACACCTTC. This gives the protein CASSARDSNYGYTF.

This clone was observed a few times. The V and J genes are TRBV30 and TRBJ1-2; TRBD1 aligns across 7 bases. V dropped 8 bases and J dropped 4; count of bases not matched to a gene: 7. This CDR3 comprises 12 residues. Per germline, CDR1 GTSNPN and CDR2 SVGIG (reference sequence). The CDR3 sequence is CARDRGIYGYTF. As DNA, the CDR3 is TGTGCCCGGGACAGAGGGATCTATGGCTACACCTTC. Looking up the rest from reference TRBV30 and TRBJ1-2 gives the full variable domain: SQTIHQWPATLVQPVGSPLSLECTVEGTSNPNLYWYRQAAGRGLQLLFYSVGIGQISSEVPQNLSASRPQDRQFILSSKKLLLSDSGFYLCARDRGIYGYTFGSGTRLTVV.

This sequence joins TRBV5-4 and TRBJ1-2; 8 positions match TRBD1. V shed 6 bases and J 0 bases; nucleotides not matched to a gene: 7. The CDR3 loop spans 15 amino acids. Germline lookup yields CDR1 SGHNT and CDR2 YYREEE (reference sequence). The DNA of the CDR3 is TGTGCCAGCACTAAAGGACAGGGAGCTAACTATGGCTACACCTTC. It encodes CASTKGQGANYGYTF.

This chain links TRBV5-1 with TRBJ2-1, with 8 bases identical to TRBD2. The germline CDR1 and CDR2 sequences are SGHRS and YFSETQ. V was clipped by 6 bases and J by 8 bases; unmatched bases: 10. The CDR3 extends over 14 amino acids. CDR3 nucleotides: TGCGCCAGCACCAGCGGGGGCGTCGGCGATGAGCAGTTCTTC. Translating gives CASTSGGVGDEQFF.

The rearrangement uses TRBV14 and TRBJ2-1, with a tentative D call TRBD1 (6 bases). Germline V gives CDR1 SGHDN, CDR2 FVKESK. The CDR3 extends over 14 amino acids. Trimming pared 0 bases from V and 7 bases from J, leaving 10 bases between. The CDR3, as DNA: TGTGCCAGCAGCCAAGATCTAAGGGGGAATGAGCAGTTCTTC. Protein sequence: CASSQDLRGNEQFF.

This chain connects TRBV5-8 to TRBJ2-5; TRBD1 matches 7 bases. J lost 5 bases, V lost 2 bases, and 3 bases had no gene match. CDR1 SGHTS and CDR2 YDEGEE come from the germline V gene. The CDR3 is 13 residues long. The CDR3 sequence is CASSLRGRETQYF. CDR3 DNA: TGTGCCAGCAGCTTAAGGGGGCGGGAGACCCAGTACTTC. Combining the CDR3 with reference TRBV5-8 and TRBJ2-5 gives the whole variable domain EAGVTQSPTHLIKTRGQQATLRCSPISGHTSVYWYQQALGLGLQFLLWYDEGEERNRGNFPPRFSGRQFPNYSSELNVNALELEDSALYLCASSLRGRETQYFGPGTRLLVL.

V usage is TRBV9 and J usage is TRBJ1-3; weak D call: TRBD1 (6 bases). The CDR3 loop spans 13 amino acids. Germline loops: CDR1 SGDLS, CDR2 YYNGEE. Trimming left V 4 bases short and J 4 bases short, with 9 bases between. The CDR3 DNA sequence: TGTGCCAGCAGCAACGGACAGGGAAACACCATATATTTT. Translated: CASSNGQGNTIYF.

In this sample, this clone turned up a few times. This chain connects TRBV5-6 to TRBJ2-3, with 7 bases matching TRBD2. The germline CDR1 and CDR2 sequences are SGHDT and YYEEEE. The CDR3 has 15 residues. Germline trimming cut 2 bases from V and 7 bases from J; bases unmatched to any gene: 10. As DNA, the CDR3 is TGTGCCAGCAGCTTTGACGGGAGGTGGGAGAATACGCAGTATTTT. It translates to CASSFDGRWENTQYF.

This clone has just a few counts. The chain carries TRBV6-5 and TRBJ1-2; 7 bases align to TRBD1. Germline trimming cut 7 bases from V and 2 bases from J; bases unmatched to any gene: 7. The CDR3 sequence is 14 residues long. Germline lookup yields CDR1 MNHEY and CDR2 SVGAGI. Here the CDR3 DNA reads TGTGCCAGCACCCCAGGGGGAACGAACTATGGCTACACCTTC. Protein sequence: CASTPGGTNYGYTF.

This chain joins TRBV27 and TRBJ2-1; 9 bases align to TRBD2. V lost 7 bases, J lost 3 bases, and 13 bases stayed unmatched. This CDR3 has 17 residues. CDR1 MNHEY and CDR2 SMNVEV come from the germline V gene (reference sequence). Here the CDR3 reads CASTFFERGALYNEQFF. The CDR3 nucleotides are TGTGCCAGCACCTTCTTTGAGCGGGGGGCCCTCTACAATGAGCAGTTCTTC.

The table lists this clone with a few counts. V is TRBV4-2 and J is TRBJ2-1; 9 bases match TRBD2. The length of the CDR3 is 15 residues. Germline CDR1 reads LGHNA; CDR2 reads YNFKEQ. V shed 1 base and J 7 bases; nucleotides not matched to a gene: 5. This CDR3 is CASSQASGAANEQFF. The CDR3 nucleotides are TGTGCCAGCAGCCAAGCTAGCGGGGCGGCTAATGAGCAGTTCTTC.

This clone has only a few counts. V and J are TRBV13 and TRBJ1-2; 10 nucleotides line up with TRBD1. Trimming cost V 5 bases and J 3 bases; bases outside gene matches: 6. CDR1 and CDR2 (germline): PRHDT, FYEKMQ (reference sequence). This CDR3 is built from 15 residues. Here the CDR3 DNA reads TGTGCCAGCAGCCCGCGACAGGGGGCGGACTATGGCTACACCTTC. Protein sequence: CASSPRQGADYGYTF.

This rearrangement joins TRBV5-4 to TRBJ1-2; D possibly corresponds to TRBD1 (6 bases). The CDR3 is made up of 15 amino acids. V shed 1 base and J shed 0 bases, with 10 bases lying between them. Per germline, CDR1 SGHNT and CDR2 YYREEE (reference sequence). The CDR3 loop is CASSLSGTTNYGYTF. In DNA, the CDR3 is TGTGCCAGCAGCTTGAGTGGGACAACTAACTATGGCTACACCTTC.

This clone was seen a few times. V usage is TRBV19 and J usage is TRBJ1-5; 8 bases fit TRBD1. CDR3 length: 16 residues. Per the germline V gene, CDR1 is LNHDA and CDR2 is SQIVND (reference sequence). Unmatched junction bases numbered 12, after V lost 5 bases and J lost 6 bases. The chain's CDR3 is CASSPGGRAGSQPQHF. CDR3 DNA sequence: TGTGCCAGTAGTCCAGGGGGCAGGGCGGGTAGTCAGCCCCAGCATTTT.

This clone was seen a handful of times. V gene TRBV4-1 combines with J gene TRBJ1-6; TRBD1 matches at 7 bases. This CDR3 has 17 residues. J lost 4 bases, V lost 0 bases, and 6 bases had no gene match. CDR1 is MGHRA, CDR2 YSYEKL, per germline. The CDR3 spells CASSQDRGTAYNSPLHF. The DNA for the CDR3 is TGCGCCAGCAGCCAAGATAGGGGGACAGCATATAATTCACCCCTCCACTTT.

V and J are TRBV29-1 and TRBJ1-3, with TRBD1 identical over 7 bases. The CDR3 runs 11 residues. V shed 6 bases, J shed 8 bases, and the junction held 4 bases outside the gene matches. CDR1 is SQVTM and CDR2 is ANQGSEA in the germline V gene. The CDR3 DNA reads TGCAGCGTCGACAGGGTAGACACCATATATTTT. As protein: CSVDRVDTIYF.

This clone occurred a few times. The chain employs TRBV19 and TRBJ1-1, with 8 bases fitting TRBD1. The germline V gene has CDR1 LNHDA and CDR2 SQIVND (reference sequence). The CDR3 extends over 16 amino acids. Trimming took 0 bases from V and 3 from J; bases not matched to a gene: 6. The CDR3: CASSIDWDRRDTEAFF. CDR3 in DNA: TGTGCCAGTAGTATAGATTGGGACAGGAGGGACACTGAAGCTTTCTTT.

This clone was seen a few times. This sequence joins TRBV7-9 and TRBJ2-2; 9 nucleotides align to TRBD1. V gave up 5 bases and J gave up 4 bases; unmatched junction bases: 5. Germline loops: CDR1 SEHNR, CDR2 FQNEAQ (reference sequence). The CDR3 consists of 15 residues. The CDR3 loop is CASSSRTGVTGELFF. CDR3 in DNA: TGTGCCAGCAGCAGTCGGACAGGGGTCACCGGGGAGCTGTTTTTT.

V is TRBV11-3 and J is TRBJ2-1; D possibly corresponds to TRBD1 (5 bases). CDR1 is SGHNT and CDR2 is YENEEA in the germline V gene. The V gene lost 4 bases and the J gene lost 0 bases, with 19 bases spanning the gap. The CDR3 covers 18 residues. CDR3 DNA: TGTGCCAGCAGCTCGCCCGGACGACAGCGAGGCTCCTACAATGAGCAGTTCTTC. This gives the protein CASSSPGRQRGSYNEQFF.

This sequence joins TRBV9 and TRBJ1-6; 11 bases line up with TRBD1. V lost 4 bases, J lost 8 bases, and 14 bases stayed unmatched. The CDR3 is made up of 18 amino acids. Germline values: CDR1 SGDLS, CDR2 YYNGEE. The CDR3 is CASSPGTGGRSVDSPLHF. In DNA form, the CDR3 reads TGTGCCAGCAGCCCCGGGACAGGGGGACGGTCTGTGGATTCACCCCTCCACTTT.

This clone was observed a few times. J is TRBJ1-4 and V is TRBV7-2, with 7 bases lining up with TRBD1. The CDR3 extends over 14 amino acids. Trimming took 5 bases from V and 4 from J; bases not matched to a gene: 4. CDR1 SGHTA and CDR2 FQGNSA come from the germline V gene. The CDR3 DNA is TGTGCCAGCAGCCCACAGGGGTATAATGAAAAACTGTTTTTT. This sequence encodes CASSPQGYNEKLFF.